The 22 T cell receptor beta chains below come from one sample, sequenced in a study of T-cell reconstitution after alpha-beta-depleted transplantation in children. As it was prepared, the TCRbeta library received unique molecular identifiers. TCRdb reprocessed the PCR reads via MiXCR and lists one record per CDR3 protein. This table has almost 600,000 distinct CDR3 sequences, more than 20% appearing once. The sample here was PBMCs, taken before TCRalphabeta/CD19-depleted stem cell transplant. Every receptor here comes from a boy in the first two years of life with Wiskott-Aldrich syndrome, due to receive a stem cell transplant.

This clonotype occurred a few times. The genes are TRBV12-3 or TRBV12-4 and TRBJ2-1, with no clear D. CDR3 size: 14 residues. The V end lost 3 bases, the J end lost 1 base, and 7 bases lay between the germline ends. The DNA for the CDR3 is TGTGCCAGCAGTTTTATGACGTCCTACAATGAGCAGTTCTTC. It is translated as CASSFMTSYNEQFF.

There are a few counts of this clonotype. The chain joins TRBV5-1 to TRBJ2-2; 10 nucleotides align to TRBD2. The germline V gene has CDR1 SGHRS and CDR2 YFSETQ. Unmatched junction bases numbered 6, after V lost 2 bases and J lost 2 bases. The CDR3 loop spans 17 amino acids. CDR3 sequence (DNA): TGCGCCAGCAGCTTCATCACTAGCGGGAAAAACACCGGGGAGCTGTTTTTT. It specifies CASSFITSGKNTGELFF.

The rearrangement links TRBV29-1 to TRBJ2-5, with 7 bases aligning to TRBD2. CDR3 length: 13 amino acids. Germline V CDR1 and CDR2: SQVTM, ANQGSEA. After removal of 6 bases from V and 7 bases from J, the junction contained 11 bases not matched to a gene. The CDR3: CSVNGLESRTQYF. The CDR3 DNA reads as TGCAGCGTAAACGGACTAGAGAGTCGGACCCAGTACTTC.

This clonotype was counted between two and nine times. The V call is TRBV5-1, the J call TRBJ2-5, with TRBD1 matching 8 bases. The CDR3 covers 12 residues. The germline V gene encodes CDR1 SGHRS and CDR2 YFSETQ. Trimming cost V 9 bases and J 4 bases; bases outside gene matches: 5. The CDR3 nucleotides read TGCGCCACTGGGACAGGTTCAGAGACCCAGTACTTC. This translates into CATGTGSETQYF.

This clonotype was seen only a few times. The chain joins TRBV18 to TRBJ1-6; TRBD1 aligns across 9 bases. The germline V gene has CDR1 KGHSH and CDR2 LQKENI. CDR3 length: 19 amino acids. Unmatched junction bases numbered 17, after V lost 4 bases and J lost 7 bases. CDR3: CASSQLGDRALHRNSPLHF. The CDR3 DNA follows: TGTGCCAGCTCACAACTTGGGGACAGGGCCCTTCACAGAAATTCACCCCTCCACTTT.

This clonotype was seen a few times. CDR3 bases: TGTGCCACCAGTGATCCCGGGGGGAACGGGGAGCTGTTTTTT. Translating gives CATSDPGGNGELFF. The chain combines TRBV24-1 with TRBJ2-2; TRBD2 matches at 7 bases. The CDR3 contains 14 residues. CDR1 KGHDR and CDR2 SFDVKD come from the germline V gene. Trimming at V came to 3 bases and at J to 7 bases, leaving 4 bases not matched to a gene.

The chain links TRBV20-1 to TRBJ2-7, with 9 bases identical to TRBD2. The J segment lost 7 bases and the V segment lost 6 bases, leaving 16 bases of the junction unmatched. Germline V gene sequence: CDR1 DFQATT, CDR2 SNEGSKA (reference sequence). The CDR3 runs 15 residues. The CDR3 coding sequence is TGCAGTGCAAACCCGGGACTAGCATCCCTACGGGAGCAGTACTTC. Protein product: CSANPGLASLREQYF.

The chain is built from TRBV20-1 and TRBJ2-3; 7 nucleotides line up with TRBD2. V was pared by 1 base and J by 0 bases, with 4 bases of the junction left unmatched. This CDR3 has 15 amino acids. CDR1 is DFQATT, CDR2 SNEGSKA, per germline (reference sequence). Here the CDR3 reads CSARASGASTDTQYF. Here the CDR3 DNA reads TGCAGTGCTAGAGCTAGCGGTGCTAGCACAGATACGCAGTATTTT.

In its sample, this clonotype was seen a few times. CDR3 in DNA: TGCGCCAGCGGGGTTGACTTGAACACTGAAGCTTTCTTT. It is translated as CASGVDLNTEAFF. The chain links TRBV5-1 to TRBJ1-1; unclear D gene. Germline loops: CDR1 SGHRS, CDR2 YFSETQ. V shed 7 bases and J shed 0 bases, with 10 bases lying between them. There are 13 residues in the CDR3.

The chain has TRBV27 and TRBJ1-3; weak D call: TRBD1 (6 bases). This CDR3 contains 15 residues. The germline V gene encodes CDR1 MNHEY and CDR2 SMNVEV (reference sequence). The V gene lost 2 bases and the J gene lost 2 bases, with 10 bases spanning the gap. The CDR3 DNA reads TGTGCCAGCAGTTTAGGGGGGGCCCCTGGAAACACCATATATTTT. Its protein product is CASSLGGAPGNTIYF.

This clonotype has only a few counts. This chain links TRBV15 with TRBJ2-2; 10 bases are a match to TRBD2. This CDR3 is built from 18 residues. Germline CDR1 reads LNHNV; CDR2 reads YYDKDF (reference sequence). The J segment lost 7 bases and the V segment lost 0 bases, leaving 11 bases of the junction unmatched. Here the CDR3 reads CATSRDRLGGLADGELFF. In nucleotides, the CDR3 is TGTGCCACCAGCAGAGATCGTTTGGGAGGACTAGCGGACGGGGAGCTGTTTTTT.

This clonotype has only a few counts. The chain carries TRBV5-1 and TRBJ2-1, with a possible D match to TRBD1 (6 bases). Per germline, CDR1 SGHRS and CDR2 YFSETQ. CDR3 length equals 14 residues. V lost 2 bases and J 6 bases, leaving 12 bases between the germline ends. The CDR3 is CASSLNPGANEQFF. DNA of the CDR3: TGCGCCAGCAGCTTAAATCCAGGGGCCAATGAGCAGTTCTTC.

V usage is TRBV7-6 and J usage is TRBJ2-3; either TRBD1 or TRBD2 may fit D (5 bases each). Germline CDR1 SGHVS, CDR2 FNYEAQ. The ends were cut back, 1 base at V and 10 bases at J, with 18 bases in the middle. This CDR3 spans 15 amino acids. The CDR3, as DNA: TGTGCCAGCAGCTTAGGGTCGCGAGGGGCTGGGCCGCAGTATTTT. Its translation: CASSLGSRGAGPQYF.

The chain couples TRBV12-3 or TRBV12-4 to TRBJ2-7; no clear D. Trimming took 3 bases from V and 3 from J, leaving 9 bases between them. CDR3 length: 13 residues. DNA of the CDR3: TGTGCCAGCAGTTTTGGGTTCGTCTACGAGCAGTACTTC. Protein sequence: CASSFGFVYEQYF.

In this sample, this clonotype turned up many times. V usage is TRBV6-1 and J usage is TRBJ1-2; maybe TRBD1 (5 bases). Looked up from germline, CDR1 is MNHNS and CDR2 is SASEGT. V dropped 4 bases and J dropped 8 bases, with 20 bases sitting between them. The length of the CDR3 is 15 residues. Here the CDR3 DNA reads TGTGCCAGCAGTGGATCGAGGGGCGCTTCGAGGGGCTACACCTTC. It translates to CASSGSRGASRGYTF.

Only a few counts were recorded for this clonotype. The chain joins TRBV5-1 to TRBJ2-1; 9 bases map to TRBD2. J was trimmed by 4 bases and V by 1 base; bases with no gene match: 12. CDR1 SGHRS and CDR2 YFSETQ come from the germline V gene. This CDR3 is 18 amino acids long. CDR3 sequence reads: CASSLPSGIQWGYNEQFF. The CDR3 DNA follows: TGCGCCAGCAGCTTGCCTAGCGGGATACAGTGGGGTTACAATGAGCAGTTCTTC.

This clonotype was seen a handful of times. This chain uses TRBV11-1 with TRBJ2-1; TRBD2 matches at 9 bases. This CDR3 contains 17 residues. J lost 6 bases, V lost 5 bases, and 14 bases had no gene match. Per germline, CDR1 SGHAT and CDR2 FQDESV (reference sequence). This CDR3 is CASSPGTSWYLGNEQFF. CDR3 sequence (DNA): TGTGCCAGCAGCCCCGGGACTAGCTGGTACCTCGGCAATGAGCAGTTCTTC. Full variable domain (remainder filled in from reference TRBV11-1 and TRBJ2-1): EAEVAQSPRYKITEKSQAVAFWCDPISGHATLYWYRQILGQGPELLVQFQDESVVDDSQLPKDRFSAERLKGVDSTLKIQPAELGDSAMYLCASSPGTSWYLGNEQFFGPGTRLTVL.

This clonotype was observed a few times. The J gene is TRBJ2-5, the V gene TRBV7-8; 13 nucleotides line up with TRBD2. Trimming removed 5 bases from V and 3 bases from J; junction bases left unmatched: 6. The germline V gene has CDR1 SGHVS and CDR2 FQNEAQ. The CDR3 covers 16 residues. The CDR3 coding sequence is TGTGCCAGCAGCCTCGGACTAGCGGGAGTAAAAGAGACCCAGTACTTC. Translation gives CASSLGLAGVKETQYF.

This clonotype came up a few times. The chain uses TRBV20-1 and TRBJ1-1, with unresolved D. This CDR3 is built from 15 residues. Germline V CDR1 and CDR2: DFQATT, SNEGSKA (reference sequence). V lost 0 bases and J lost 2, with 13 bases in between. CDR3 in amino acids: CSARDWERANTEAFF. The CDR3 DNA is TGCAGTGCTAGAGATTGGGAACGGGCTAACACTGAAGCTTTCTTT.

This clonotype appeared a few times. The germline gene is not matched at one end of the junction; a read error may be the cause. The chain carries TRBV4-1 and TRBJ1-2, with TRBD1 identical over 9 bases. In germline, CDR1 is MGHRA, CDR2 YSYEKL. The CDR3 is 14 residues long. The CDR3 region has the DNA TGCGCCAGCAGCAAAGACAGGGGGATTGACGGCTACACCTTC. Its protein product is CASSKDRGIDGYTF.

The V call is TRBV7-2, the J call TRBJ2-7; 8 bases match TRBD1. Unmatched junction bases numbered 3, after V lost 5 bases and J lost 3 bases. The CDR3 is 13 amino acids. The germline V gene encodes CDR1 SGHTA and CDR2 FQGNSA. The DNA of the CDR3 is TGTGCCAGCAGCCGGGACAGGAACTACGAGCAGTACTTC. Its protein is CASSRDRNYEQYF.

The rearrangement joins TRBV2 to TRBJ1-1; 7 nucleotides agree with TRBD1. There are 15 residues in the CDR3. J gave up 0 bases and V 10 bases, and 11 bases lay outside the gene matches. The germline gives CDR1 SNHLY, CDR2 FYNNEI. CDR3 in DNA: TGTGCCATACAGGGGTCTAAGGGGATGAACACTGAAGCTTTCTTT. Its protein product is CAIQGSKGMNTEAFF.